Sequencing of this T cell receptor (beta chain) was carried out in a study of shared clonotypes between healthy human individuals. The naive CD8 fraction comprised CD45RO-negative cells positively selected for CCR7 and excluded terminally differentiated effector memory CD45RA+ cells. This CDR3 spans 15 amino acids. Germline CDR1 reads MDHEN; CDR2 reads SYDVKM. V was pared by 6 bases and J by 6 bases, with 12 bases of the junction left unmatched. Libraries were prepared by immunoSEQ multiplex PCR; TCRdb keeps only in-frame clonotypes and omits some of them. The sample holds roughly 1,800,000 clones; less than 95% are singletons and the top ten take around 1.2%.

This sequence was found in a man between 18 and 29 years old in good health. The sample was naive CD8+ T cells sorted from blood. This chain uses TRBV28 with TRBJ2-7; 9 positions match TRBD1. This CDR3 is CASSTITGGEGEQYF. The CDR3, as DNA: TGTGCCAGCAGCACTATTACAGGGGGCGAGGGCGAGCAGTACTTC.